These 27 T cell receptor beta chains were all obtained from the same sample, sequenced in a study of T cells in Graves' hyperthyroidism and ophthalmopathy. RNA transcripts provided the source from which TCR beta CDR3 regions were amplified. Carried out on the TCR CDR3, a first-round RT-PCR used the HTBI primer set. TCRdb called the multiplex PCR reads again in MiXCR, with one record for every CDR3 protein. Of about 560,000 distinct CDR3 sequences listed, around 14% are singletons. Sequenced: blood. These receptors were taken from a woman in her 30s with Graves' hyperthyroidism.

The chain employs TRBV9 and TRBJ2-7; 10 bases match TRBD2. Germline CDR1 reads SGDLS; CDR2 reads YYNGEE. Trimming cost V 0 bases and J 3 bases; bases outside gene matches: 3. The CDR3 runs 15 residues. The CDR3 loop is CASSVEREGGYEQYF. CDR3 nucleotide sequence: TGTGCCAGCAGCGTAGAGCGGGAGGGCGGCTACGAGCAGTACTTC.

This clonotype was observed a handful of times. The chain combines TRBV6-1 with TRBJ2-2; TRBD2 is a possible D gene (6 bases). Deletions cut 6 bases from V and 7 bases from J, with 9 bases between. The CDR3 has 12 amino acids. Germline V gene data show CDR1 as MNHNS and CDR2 as SASEGT. CDR3 residues: CASRPGGGELFF. In nucleotides, the CDR3 is TGTGCCAGCAGGCCCGGGGGCGGGGAGCTGTTTTTT.

In this sample, this clonotype turned up many times. V and J are TRBV11-2 and TRBJ1-1, with a weak D call TRBD1 (5 bases). Looked up from germline, CDR1 is SGHAT and CDR2 is FQNNGV. CDR3 length: 16 amino acids. V lost 7 bases, J lost 1 base, and 19 bases lay in between. DNA of the CDR3: TGTGCCAGCAAGGGGCTTATGTTAGGGGCGAACACTGAAGCTTTCTTT. Translation gives CASKGLMLGANTEAFF.

V is TRBV6-1 and J is TRBJ1-3, with a possible D match to TRBD1 (6 bases). Germline loops: CDR1 MNHNS, CDR2 SASEGT. V was clipped by 6 bases and J by 2 bases, with 14 bases between them. The CDR3 has 15 residues. The CDR3 loop reads CASRNQGPAGNTIYF. CDR3 DNA sequence: TGTGCCAGCAGGAACCAGGGGCCCGCTGGAAACACCATATATTTT.

Only a few counts were recorded for this clonotype. J is TRBJ1-2 and V is TRBV5-8, with 7 bases fitting TRBD1. Germline CDR1 and CDR2: SGHTS and YDEGEE. V dropped 3 bases and J dropped 4; count of bases not matched to a gene: 12. The CDR3 runs 16 residues. CDR3 loop: CASSSQTQTGIYGYTF. CDR3 nucleotide sequence: TGTGCCAGCAGCTCACAGACCCAGACAGGGATCTATGGCTACACCTTC.

This chain connects TRBV2 to TRBJ1-1, with TRBD1 as a possible D gene (6 bases). Trimming removed 7 bases from V and 8 bases from J, with 23 bases in between. CDR1 is SNHLY and CDR2 is FYNNEI in the germline V gene. The CDR3 covers 15 residues. CDR3 coding DNA: TGTGCCAGCACCCTCCTGGCCCGGCCGCAGGGGGAAGCTTTCTTT. Translating gives CASTLLARPQGEAFF.

This clonotype turned up a few times. This rearrangement joins TRBV6-1 to TRBJ2-1; weak D call: TRBD1 (6 bases). Trimming pared 6 bases from V and 7 bases from J, leaving 16 bases between. This CDR3 spans 14 amino acids. CDR1 MNHNS and CDR2 SASEGT come from the germline V gene. The CDR3 reads CASRITRGNNEQFF. The CDR3 nucleotides read TGTGCCAGCAGAATAACCAGGGGTAATAATGAGCAGTTCTTC.

This clonotype was observed many times. The chain employs TRBV7-9 and TRBJ2-3; 9 nucleotides agree with TRBD2. This CDR3 is built from 15 residues. The trim removed 6 bases at V and 1 base at J, leaving 5 bases unmatched. From germline, CDR1 is SEHNR and CDR2 FQNEAQ (reference sequence). Written as DNA, the CDR3 is TGTGCCAGCAGGTTGCGGGAGGGCCGCACAGATACGCAGTATTTT. Protein: CASRLREGRTDTQYF.

This clonotype was seen a handful of times. The chain joins TRBV4-3 to TRBJ1-5; D ambiguous. This CDR3 is built from 15 residues. Trimming removed 0 bases from V and 4 bases from J, with 10 bases in between. The V gene's germline CDR1 is LGHNA and CDR2 YSLEER. DNA of the CDR3: TGCGCCAGCAGCCAAGACTTCGGGCCTAATCAGCCCCAGCATTTT. Protein: CASSQDFGPNQPQHF.

This clonotype has more than one count but fewer than ten. V and J are TRBV5-1 and TRBJ1-2, with 7 bases aligning to TRBD1. V trimming: 3 bases; J trimming: 3 bases; junction bases outside the gene matches: 8. Germline V gene lookup returns CDR1 SGHRS and CDR2 YFSETQ. The CDR3 is 15 amino acids. In DNA form, the CDR3 reads TGCGCCAGCAGCTCCCAAGGGGGCGCCGACTATGGCTACACCTTC. Its protein product is CASSSQGGADYGYTF.

This clonotype was observed many times. The chain has TRBV20-1 and TRBJ2-1, with 10 bases matching TRBD2. Losses at the gene ends were 5 bases for V and 8 bases for J; bases not matched to a gene: 6. CDR1 and CDR2 (germline): DFQATT, SNEGSKA (reference sequence). The CDR3 spans 13 residues. CDR3 nucleotides: TGCAGTGCTTTAGCGGGAGGCCAGTATGAGCAGTTCTTC. Translation gives CSALAGGQYEQFF.

This clonotype has at least ten counts. V usage is TRBV3-1 and J usage is TRBJ1-2; maybe TRBD1 (6 bases). Germline-derived CDR1 and CDR2 are LGHDT and YNNKEL (reference sequence). Trimming left V 0 bases short and J 4 bases short, with 12 bases between. The CDR3 is made up of 15 amino acids. This CDR3 is CASSQEGRGAYGYTF. The CDR3 nucleotides read TGTGCCAGCAGCCAAGAGGGACGGGGGGCCTATGGCTACACCTTC.

This sequence joins TRBV3-1 and TRBJ2-7; 7 bases are a match to TRBD1. The junction had 5 bases not matched to a gene; V was cut back by 1 base and J by 2 bases. The CDR3 contains 15 residues. CDR1 is LGHDT and CDR2 is YNNKEL in the germline V gene (reference sequence). The CDR3 DNA sequence: TGTGCCAGCAGCCAAGGGGGACAGTCAACCTACGAGCAGTACTTC. Translation: CASSQGGQSTYEQYF.

This clonotype was detected a few times. The J gene is TRBJ1-6, the V gene TRBV9, with a tentative D call TRBD1 (6 bases). The CDR3 consists of 17 residues. The germline CDR1 and CDR2 sequences are SGDLS and YYNGEE. V was cut by 4 bases and J by 7 bases, with 21 bases left in between. This CDR3 reads CASSLLRDTGTNSPLHF. The CDR3 nucleotides are TGTGCCAGCAGCCTCCTTCGGGACACAGGGACAAATTCACCCCTCCACTTT.

This clonotype was picked up many times. The chain uses TRBV7-3 and TRBJ1-1; TRBD1 is a possible D gene (6 bases). This CDR3 contains 13 residues. The germline gives CDR1 SGHTA, CDR2 FQGTGA. V lost 5 bases to trimming and J lost 5 bases, with 12 bases between them. The CDR3 DNA follows: TGTGCCAGCAGCCAGGGGATCAGGACTGAAGCTTTCTTT. This sequence encodes CASSQGIRTEAFF.

V is TRBV6-2 or TRBV6-3 and J is TRBJ2-2; no firm D call. Deletions cut 7 bases from V and 9 bases from J, with 21 bases between. CDR1 is MNHEY and CDR2 is SVGEGT in the germline V gene. This CDR3 has 15 residues. Here the CDR3 reads CASTKTRRMRRELFF. In nucleotides, the CDR3 is TGTGCCAGCACAAAAACAAGGCGGATGAGGAGGGAGCTGTTTTTT.

The chain has TRBV20-1 and TRBJ1-6, with D possibly being TRBD1 (6 bases). The CDR3 is 17 residues long. Per the germline V gene, CDR1 is DFQATT and CDR2 is SNEGSKA (reference sequence). Trimming shortened V by 4 bases and J by 5 bases, and 21 bases separated the two germline ends. DNA for the CDR3: TGCAGTGCTACCAACAGGGATTCCGTCTTAGATAATTCACCCCTCCACTTT. This translates into CSATNRDSVLDNSPLHF.

This clonotype was recorded at least ten times. The chain carries TRBV7-2 and TRBJ2-7; D may match TRBD1 or TRBD2 (5 bases each). The CDR3 runs to 14 residues. The V gene's germline CDR1 is SGHTA and CDR2 FQGNSA. The V end lost 1 base, the J end lost 5 bases, and 12 bases lay between the germline ends. CDR3 in amino acids: CASSLVSGSHEQYF. The CDR3 nucleotides read TGTGCCAGCAGCTTAGTCTCAGGGAGCCACGAGCAGTACTTC.

This clonotype was detected ten times or more. The CDR3 bases are TGTGCCTGGAGTGGACAGGGAGCCAAAAACATTCAGTACTTC. This codes for CAWSGQGAKNIQYF. The chain recombines TRBV30 with TRBJ2-4; 7 nucleotides agree with TRBD1. With 1 base clipped from V and 0 bases from J, the junction kept 0 bases outside the gene matches. The CDR3 totals 14 residues. Germline CDR1 and CDR2: GTSNPN and SVGIG (reference sequence).

There are a few counts of this clonotype. The chain combines TRBV6-1 with TRBJ2-4, with 12 bases aligning to TRBD2. The CDR3 loop spans 17 amino acids. Germline V gene sequence: CDR1 MNHNS, CDR2 SASEGT. The V gene end was trimmed by 5 bases and the J gene end by 0 bases; junction bases not matched to a gene: 5. Written as DNA, the CDR3 is TGTGCCAGCAGTCCGACTAGCGGGAGACCAGCCAAAAACATTCAGTACTTC. It codes for CASSPTSGRPAKNIQYF.

This clonotype was seen at least ten times. The rearrangement joins TRBV5-1 to TRBJ2-3; 7 nucleotides agree with TRBD1. This CDR3 has 16 amino acids. J was trimmed by 0 bases and V by 4 bases; bases with no gene match: 8. Germline values: CDR1 SGHRS, CDR2 YFSETQ. The CDR3, as DNA: TGCGCCAGCAGCGAGACAGGGAGAACTAGCACAGATACGCAGTATTTT. Amino acids: CASSETGRTSTDTQYF.

The chain is built from TRBV7-2 and TRBJ2-3; D gene unclear. Germline loops: CDR1 SGHTA, CDR2 FQGNSA. Trimming cost V 0 bases and J 2 bases, with 9 bases left between them. The length of the CDR3 is 15 residues. The CDR3, as DNA: TGTGCCAGCAGCTTAGCGGGCTGGGCCACAGATACGCAGTATTTT. Translation: CASSLAGWATDTQYF.

The table lists this clonotype with a few counts. The CDR3 DNA is TGTGCCAGCAGGGATATCAGGGGAATGCTCTCCTACGAGCAGTACTTC. It codes for CASRDIRGMLSYEQYF. This chain joins TRBV6-2 or TRBV6-3 and TRBJ2-7; D is perhaps TRBD1 (6 bases). Germline V gene data show CDR1 as MNHEY and CDR2 as SVGEGT. The CDR3 spans 16 residues. Trimming stripped 6 bases from V and 0 bases from J, with 18 bases between.

Ten or more counts support this clonotype. The V and J genes are TRBV7-2 and TRBJ2-7, with D possibly being TRBD2 (6 bases). From germline, CDR1 is SGHTA and CDR2 FQGNSA. Deletions cut 5 bases from V and 2 bases from J, with 10 bases between. The CDR3 has 13 residues. The CDR3 protein is CASSGGIPYEQYF. CDR3 bases: TGTGCCAGCAGCGGAGGGATACCCTACGAGCAGTACTTC.

V is TRBV19 and J is TRBJ2-7; 8 bases fit TRBD1. Germline values: CDR1 LNHDA, CDR2 SQIVND (reference sequence). The CDR3 has 13 amino acids. Trimming at V came to 4 bases and at J to 7 bases, leaving 6 bases not matched to a gene. Here the CDR3 reads CASSSQGAQEQYF. DNA of the CDR3: TGTGCCAGTAGTAGCCAGGGGGCGCAGGAGCAGTACTTC.

With regard to this clonotype: This may arise from a read error, as a much more abundant clone is one base away. The V and J genes are TRBV20-1 and TRBJ2-3; 7 bases map to TRBD1. Looked up from germline, CDR1 is DFQATT and CDR2 is SNEGSKA (reference sequence). CDR3 length: 15 amino acids. The CDR3 spells CSAPIGTEGTDTQCF. CDR3 sequence (DNA): TGCAGTGCTCCGATCGGGACAGAAGGGACAGATACGCAGTGTTTT.

This clonotype appeared many times. The chain links TRBV11-3 to TRBJ2-2; no reliable D call. The V end lost 1 base, the J end lost 4 bases, and 4 bases lay between the germline ends. This CDR3 is 13 amino acids long. Germline CDR1 and CDR2: SGHNT and YENEEA. The CDR3 loop is CASSLGVTGELFF. The CDR3 DNA follows: TGTGCCAGCAGCTTAGGGGTCACCGGGGAGCTGTTTTTT.